The 4 T cell receptor beta chains reported below all come from one sample, sequenced in a study of shared clonotypes between healthy human individuals. Terminally differentiated effector memory CD45RA+ cells were left out of the naive CD8 fraction, which was CD45RO-negative and positively selected for CCR7. Assay used: immunoSEQ multiplex PCR; TCRdb lists only in-frame clones, some missing. The table has about 2 million clones, 85% to 95% seen once. Sequences were obtained from naive CD8+ T cells sorted from blood. Receptor source: a man younger than 35 in good health.

The V call is TRBV6-6, the J call TRBJ2-5; 11 bases are a match to TRBD1. CDR1 and CDR2 from the germline V gene are MNHNY and SVGAGI (reference sequence). CDR3 size: 15 residues. V was clipped by 6 bases and J by 5 bases; unmatched bases: 8. The CDR3 DNA is TGTGCCAGCAGCCGGGGACAGGGGGACGGGGAGACCCAGTACTTC. It specifies CASSRGQGDGETQYF.

Regarding this clone: Other nucleotide sequences in the sample specify the same CDR3. V and J are TRBV9 and TRBJ2-3, with 7 nucleotides matching TRBD2. Germline lookup yields CDR1 SGDLS and CDR2 YYNGEE. Trimming took 1 base from V and 0 from J; bases not matched to a gene: 2. The CDR3 loop spans 15 amino acids. CDR3 sequence (DNA): TGTGCCAGCAGCGTAAGCGGGGCTAGCACAGATACGCAGTATTTT. This translates into CASSVSGASTDTQYF.

The chain joins TRBV4-1 to TRBJ2-7; D is perhaps TRBD1 or TRBD2 (6 bases each). Germline V lookup: CDR1 MGHRA, CDR2 YSYEKL. The CDR3 is 14 amino acids. Trimming pared 4 bases from V and 4 bases from J, leaving 14 bases between. CDR3 DNA sequence: TGCGCCAGCAGCCTCAAGGGGGAGGCATACGAGCAGTACTTC. Translation gives CASSLKGEAYEQYF.

Of note for this clone: The sample has other DNA sequences that encode this CDR3 too. The rearrangement uses TRBV18 and TRBJ2-1, with 9 bases aligning to TRBD2. After removal of 0 bases from V and 6 bases from J, the junction contained 3 bases not matched to a gene. From germline, CDR1 is KGHSH and CDR2 LQKENI. The CDR3 totals 15 residues. DNA for the CDR3: TGTGCCAGCTCACCACCTAGCGGGAGAGTCAATGAGCAGTTCTTC. Translation: CASSPPSGRVNEQFF.